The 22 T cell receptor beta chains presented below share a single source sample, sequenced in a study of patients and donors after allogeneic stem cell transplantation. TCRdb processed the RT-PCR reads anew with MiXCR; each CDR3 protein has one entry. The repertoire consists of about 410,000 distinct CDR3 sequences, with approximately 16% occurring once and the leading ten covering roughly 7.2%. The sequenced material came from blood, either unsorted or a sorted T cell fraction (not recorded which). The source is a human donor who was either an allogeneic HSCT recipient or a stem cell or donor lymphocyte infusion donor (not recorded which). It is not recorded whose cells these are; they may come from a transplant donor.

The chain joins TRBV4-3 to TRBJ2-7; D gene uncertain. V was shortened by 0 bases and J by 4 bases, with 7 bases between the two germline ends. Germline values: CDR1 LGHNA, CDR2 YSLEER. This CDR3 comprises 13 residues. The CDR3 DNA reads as TGCGCCAGCAGCCAAGATAGTCATTACGAGCAGTACTTC. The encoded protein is CASSQDSHYEQYF.

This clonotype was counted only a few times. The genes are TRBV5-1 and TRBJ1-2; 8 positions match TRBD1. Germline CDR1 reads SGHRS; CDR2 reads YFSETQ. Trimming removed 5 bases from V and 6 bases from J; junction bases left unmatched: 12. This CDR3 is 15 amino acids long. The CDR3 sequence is CASSSTGDGRHGYTF. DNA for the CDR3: TGCGCCAGCAGTTCGACAGGGGACGGTCGGCATGGCTACACCTTC.

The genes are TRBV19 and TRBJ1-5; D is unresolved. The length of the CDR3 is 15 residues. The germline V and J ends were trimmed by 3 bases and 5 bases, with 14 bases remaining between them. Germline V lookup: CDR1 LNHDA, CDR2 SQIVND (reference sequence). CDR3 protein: CASSIGGSLYQPQHF. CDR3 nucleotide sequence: TGTGCCAGTAGTATTGGAGGAAGTTTATATCAGCCCCAGCATTTT.

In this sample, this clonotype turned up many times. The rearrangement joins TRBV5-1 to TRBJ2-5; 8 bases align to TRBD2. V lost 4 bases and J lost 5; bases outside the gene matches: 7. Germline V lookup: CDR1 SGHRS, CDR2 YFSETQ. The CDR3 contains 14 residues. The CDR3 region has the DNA TGCGCCAGCAGCCCGCGACTAGCGAGGGAGACCCAGTACTTC. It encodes CASSPRLARETQYF.

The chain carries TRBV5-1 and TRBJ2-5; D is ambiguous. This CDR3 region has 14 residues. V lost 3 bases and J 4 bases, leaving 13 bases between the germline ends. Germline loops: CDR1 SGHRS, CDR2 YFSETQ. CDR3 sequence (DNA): TGCGCCAGCAGCTCCCCGGCAGACGGAGAGACCCAGTACTTC. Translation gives CASSSPADGETQYF. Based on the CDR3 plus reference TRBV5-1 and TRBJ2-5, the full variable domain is KAGVTQTPRYLIKTRGQQVTLSCSPISGHRSVSWYQQTPGQGLQFLFEYFSETQRNKGNFPGRFSGRQFSNSRSEMNVSTLELGDSALYLCASSSPADGETQYFGPGTRLLVL.

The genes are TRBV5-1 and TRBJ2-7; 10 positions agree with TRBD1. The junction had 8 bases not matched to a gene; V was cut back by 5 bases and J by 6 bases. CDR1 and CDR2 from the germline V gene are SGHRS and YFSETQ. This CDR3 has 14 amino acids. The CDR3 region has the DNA TGCGCCAGCAGTCGGGGACAGGGGCATGGCGAGCAGTACTTC. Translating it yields CASSRGQGHGEQYF.

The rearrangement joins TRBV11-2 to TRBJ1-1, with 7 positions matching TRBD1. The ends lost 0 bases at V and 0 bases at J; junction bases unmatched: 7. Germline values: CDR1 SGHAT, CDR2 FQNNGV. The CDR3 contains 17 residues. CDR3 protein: CASSLDQYRGLNTEAFF. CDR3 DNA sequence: TGTGCCAGCAGCTTAGATCAGTACAGGGGCCTGAACACTGAAGCTTTCTTT.

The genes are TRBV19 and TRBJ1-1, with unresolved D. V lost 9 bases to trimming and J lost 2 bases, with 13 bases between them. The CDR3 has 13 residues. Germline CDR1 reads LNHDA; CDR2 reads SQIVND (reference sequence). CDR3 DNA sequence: TGTGCCAGCAGCGGCAGGCGAAACACTGAAGCTTTCTTT. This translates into CASSGRRNTEAFF.

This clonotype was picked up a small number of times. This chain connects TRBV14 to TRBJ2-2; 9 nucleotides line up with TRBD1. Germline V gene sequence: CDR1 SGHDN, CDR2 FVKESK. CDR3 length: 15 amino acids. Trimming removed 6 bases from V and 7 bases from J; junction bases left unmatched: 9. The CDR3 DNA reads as TGTGCCAGCAGTCTCCTGGGACAGGGCGGCGGGGAGCTGTTTTTT. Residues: CASSLLGQGGGELFF.

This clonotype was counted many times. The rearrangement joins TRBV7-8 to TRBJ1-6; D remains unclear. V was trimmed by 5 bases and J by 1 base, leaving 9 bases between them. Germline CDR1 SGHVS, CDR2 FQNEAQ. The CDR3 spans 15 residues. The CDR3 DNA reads TGTGCCAGCAGCCCGAACAAGTCCTATAATTCACCCCTCCACTTT. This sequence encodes CASSPNKSYNSPLHF.

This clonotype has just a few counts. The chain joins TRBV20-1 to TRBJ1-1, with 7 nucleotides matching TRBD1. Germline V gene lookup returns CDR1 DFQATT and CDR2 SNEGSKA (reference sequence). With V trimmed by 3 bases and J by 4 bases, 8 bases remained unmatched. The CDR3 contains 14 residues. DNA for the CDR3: TGCAGTGCTAGGGCAACAGGGGTTGTCACTGAAGCTTTCTTT. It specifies CSARATGVVTEAFF.

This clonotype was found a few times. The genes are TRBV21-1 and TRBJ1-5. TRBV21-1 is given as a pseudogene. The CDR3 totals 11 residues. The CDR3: CASTLNQPQHF. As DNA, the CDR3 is TGTGCCAGCACCCTAAATCAGCCCCAGCATTTT.

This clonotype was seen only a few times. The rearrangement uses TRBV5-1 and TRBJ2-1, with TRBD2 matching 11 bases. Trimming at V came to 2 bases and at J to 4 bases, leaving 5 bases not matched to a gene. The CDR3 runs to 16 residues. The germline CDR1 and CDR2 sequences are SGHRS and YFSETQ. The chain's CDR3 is CASSLRTSGSYNEQFF. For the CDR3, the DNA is TGCGCCAGCAGCTTACGGACTAGCGGGTCATACAATGAGCAGTTCTTC.

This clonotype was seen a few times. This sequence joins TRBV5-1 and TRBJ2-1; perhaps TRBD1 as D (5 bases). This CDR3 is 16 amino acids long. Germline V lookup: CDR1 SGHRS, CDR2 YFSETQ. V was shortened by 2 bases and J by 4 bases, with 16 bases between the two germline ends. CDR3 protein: CASSFLRQGKYNEQFF. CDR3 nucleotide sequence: TGCGCCAGCAGCTTCCTTAGGCAGGGCAAGTACAATGAGCAGTTCTTC.

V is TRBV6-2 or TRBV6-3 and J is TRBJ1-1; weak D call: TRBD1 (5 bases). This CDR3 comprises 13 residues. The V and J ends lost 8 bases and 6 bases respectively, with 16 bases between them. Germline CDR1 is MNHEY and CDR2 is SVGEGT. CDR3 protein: CASLRSPGPEAFF. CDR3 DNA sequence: TGTGCCAGCCTCAGGAGTCCAGGGCCTGAAGCTTTCTTT.

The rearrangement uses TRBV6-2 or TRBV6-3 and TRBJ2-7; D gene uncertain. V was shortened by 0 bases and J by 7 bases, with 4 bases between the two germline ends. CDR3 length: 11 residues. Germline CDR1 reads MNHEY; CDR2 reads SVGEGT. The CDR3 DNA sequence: TGTGCCAGCAGTTACTCCGTGGAGCAGTACTTC. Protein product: CASSYSVEQYF.

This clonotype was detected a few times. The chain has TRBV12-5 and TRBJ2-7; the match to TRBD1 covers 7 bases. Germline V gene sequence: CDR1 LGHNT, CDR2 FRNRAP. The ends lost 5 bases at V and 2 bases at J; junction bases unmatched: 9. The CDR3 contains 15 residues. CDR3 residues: CASGRPTGAAYEQYF. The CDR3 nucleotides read TGTGCTAGTGGTCGGCCTACAGGGGCGGCCTACGAGCAGTACTTC.

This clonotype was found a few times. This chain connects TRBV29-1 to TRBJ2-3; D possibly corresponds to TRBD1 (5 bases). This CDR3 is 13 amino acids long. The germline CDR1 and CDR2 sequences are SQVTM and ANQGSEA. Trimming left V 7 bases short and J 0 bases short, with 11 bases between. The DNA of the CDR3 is TGCAGCGCACCCAAGGGGAGCACAGATACGCAGTATTTT. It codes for CSAPKGSTDTQYF.

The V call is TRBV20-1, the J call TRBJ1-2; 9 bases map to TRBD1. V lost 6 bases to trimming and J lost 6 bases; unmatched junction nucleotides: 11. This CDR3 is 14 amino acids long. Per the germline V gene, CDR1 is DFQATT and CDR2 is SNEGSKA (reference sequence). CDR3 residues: CSAHRGTGPDGYTF. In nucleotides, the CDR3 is TGCAGTGCCCATCGAGGGACAGGGCCGGATGGCTACACCTTC.

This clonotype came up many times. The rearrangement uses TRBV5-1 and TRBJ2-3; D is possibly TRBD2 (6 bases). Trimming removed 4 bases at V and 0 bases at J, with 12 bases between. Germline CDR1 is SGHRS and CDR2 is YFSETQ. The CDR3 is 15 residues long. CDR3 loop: CASSRGDSSTDTQYF. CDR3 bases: TGCGCCAGCAGCCGCGGGGACTCCAGCACAGATACGCAGTATTTT.

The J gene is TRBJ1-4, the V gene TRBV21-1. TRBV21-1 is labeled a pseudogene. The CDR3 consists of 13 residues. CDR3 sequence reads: CASSKGSRGGLPF. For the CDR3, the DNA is TGTGCCAGCAGCAAAGGGTCGCGGGGGGGGTTGCCCTTT.

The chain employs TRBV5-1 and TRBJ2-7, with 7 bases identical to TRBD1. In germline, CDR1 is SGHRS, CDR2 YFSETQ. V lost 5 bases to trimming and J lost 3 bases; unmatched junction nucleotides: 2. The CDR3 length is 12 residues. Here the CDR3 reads CASRWDSYEQYF. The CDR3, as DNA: TGCGCCAGCAGGTGGGACAGCTACGAGCAGTACTTC.